This TCR beta chain was captured in a study of T-cell reconstitution after alpha-beta-depleted transplantation in children. The CDR3 runs to 14 residues. The germline V and J ends were trimmed by 6 bases and 5 bases, with 14 bases remaining between them. Per germline, CDR1 SEHNR and CDR2 FQNEAQ (reference sequence). The TCRbeta library incorporated unique molecular identifiers. TCRdb processed the PCR reads anew with MiXCR; each CDR3 protein has one entry. The data contain nearly 550,000 distinct CDR3 sequences, 15% to 20% of them singletons. This rearrangement joins TRBV7-9 to TRBJ2-1; D is uncertain. The specimen comprised PBMCs from the stem cell graft donor, sampled from the stem cell graft. The source is a human donor who donated a stem cell graft to a child with acute lymphoblastic leukemia. In DNA, the CDR3 is TGTGCCAGCAGTTTGCCCGATCTTAACAATGAGCAGTTCTTC. Its translation is CASSLPDLNNEQFF. The variable domain in full, with the rest retrieved from reference TRBV7-9 and TRBJ2-1, is DTGVSQNPRHKITKRGQNVTFRCDPISEHNRLYWYRQTLGQGPEFLTYFQNEAQLEKSRLLSDRFSAERPKGSFSTLEIQRTEQGDSAMYLCASSLPDLNNEQFFGPGTRLTVL.